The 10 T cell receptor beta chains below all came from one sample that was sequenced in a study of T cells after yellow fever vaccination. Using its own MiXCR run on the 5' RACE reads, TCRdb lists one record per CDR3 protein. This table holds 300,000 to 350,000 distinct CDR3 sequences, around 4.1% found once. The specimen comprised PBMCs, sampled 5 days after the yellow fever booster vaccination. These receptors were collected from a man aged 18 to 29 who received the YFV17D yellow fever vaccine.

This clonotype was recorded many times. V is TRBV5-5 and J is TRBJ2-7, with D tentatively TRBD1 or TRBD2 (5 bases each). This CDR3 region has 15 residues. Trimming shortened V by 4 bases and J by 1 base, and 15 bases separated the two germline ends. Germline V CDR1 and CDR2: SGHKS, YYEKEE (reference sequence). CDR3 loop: CASSRTGTESYEQYV. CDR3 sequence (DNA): TGTGCCAGCAGCAGAACCGGGACGGAATCCTACGAGCAGTACGTC.

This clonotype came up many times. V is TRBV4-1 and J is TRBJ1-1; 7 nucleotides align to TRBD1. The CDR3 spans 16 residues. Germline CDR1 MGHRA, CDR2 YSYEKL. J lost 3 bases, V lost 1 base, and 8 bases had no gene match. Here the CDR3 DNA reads TGCGCCAGCAGCCAAGCATCTGACAGGGCGGACACTGAAGCTTTCTTT. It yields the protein CASSQASDRADTEAFF.

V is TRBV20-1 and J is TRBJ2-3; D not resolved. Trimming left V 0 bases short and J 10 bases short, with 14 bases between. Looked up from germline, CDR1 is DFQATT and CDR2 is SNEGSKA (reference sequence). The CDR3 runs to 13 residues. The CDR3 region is CSARDPRADAQYF. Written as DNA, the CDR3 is TGCAGTGCTAGAGATCCGAGAGCCGATGCGCAGTATTTT.

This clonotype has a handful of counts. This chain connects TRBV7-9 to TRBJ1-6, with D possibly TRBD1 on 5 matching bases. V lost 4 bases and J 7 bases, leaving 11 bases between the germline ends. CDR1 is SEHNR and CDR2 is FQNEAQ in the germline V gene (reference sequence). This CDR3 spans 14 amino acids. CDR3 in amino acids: CASSSVTENSPLHF. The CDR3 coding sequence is TGTGCCAGCAGCTCGGTGACAGAAAATTCACCCCTCCACTTT. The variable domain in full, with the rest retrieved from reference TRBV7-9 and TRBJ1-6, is DTGVSQNPRHKITKRGQNVTFRCDPISEHNRLYWYRQTLGQGPEFLTYFQNEAQLEKSRLLSDRFSAERPKGSFSTLEIQRTEQGDSAMYLCASSSVTENSPLHFGNGTRLTVT.

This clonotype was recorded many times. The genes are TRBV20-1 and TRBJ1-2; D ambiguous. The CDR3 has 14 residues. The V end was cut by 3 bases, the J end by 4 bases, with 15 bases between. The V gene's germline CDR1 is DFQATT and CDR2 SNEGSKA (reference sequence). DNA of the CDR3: TGCAGTGCTAGGATCCCGGGGAGGTCCTATGGCTACACCTTC. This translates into CSARIPGRSYGYTF.

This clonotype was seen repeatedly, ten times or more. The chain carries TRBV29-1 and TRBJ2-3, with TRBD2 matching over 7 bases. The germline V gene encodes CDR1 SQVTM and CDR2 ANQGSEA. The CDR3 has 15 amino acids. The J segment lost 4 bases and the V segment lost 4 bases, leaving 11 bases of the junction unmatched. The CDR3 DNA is TGCAGCGTTGTCGGGACTATCCATTCTCCAGATACGCAGTATTTT. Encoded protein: CSVVGTIHSPDTQYF.

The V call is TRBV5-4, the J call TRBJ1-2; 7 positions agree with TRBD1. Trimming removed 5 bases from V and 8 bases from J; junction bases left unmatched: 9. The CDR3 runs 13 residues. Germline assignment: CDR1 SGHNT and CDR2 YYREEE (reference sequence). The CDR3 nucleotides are TGTGCCAGCAGGATGACAGGGTCGGACGGCTACACCTTC. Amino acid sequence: CASRMTGSDGYTF.

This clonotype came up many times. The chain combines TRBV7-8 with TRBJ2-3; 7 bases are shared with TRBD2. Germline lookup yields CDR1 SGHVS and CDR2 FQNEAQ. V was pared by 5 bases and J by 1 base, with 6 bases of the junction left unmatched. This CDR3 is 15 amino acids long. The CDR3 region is CASSRGRVGTDTQYF. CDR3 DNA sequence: TGTGCCAGCAGCCGTGGGAGGGTGGGCACAGATACGCAGTATTTT.

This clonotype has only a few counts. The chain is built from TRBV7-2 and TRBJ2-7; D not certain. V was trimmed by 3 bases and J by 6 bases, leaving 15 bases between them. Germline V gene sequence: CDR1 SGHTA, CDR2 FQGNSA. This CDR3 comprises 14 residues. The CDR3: CASSFFRSEREQYF. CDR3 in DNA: TGTGCCAGCAGCTTTTTCCGGTCGGAGCGCGAGCAGTACTTC.

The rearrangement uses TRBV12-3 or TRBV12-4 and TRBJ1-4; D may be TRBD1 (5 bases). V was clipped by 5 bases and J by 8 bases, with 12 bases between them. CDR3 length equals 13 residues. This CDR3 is CASSENGGEKLFF. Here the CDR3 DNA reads TGTGCCAGCAGTGAGAACGGGGGAGAAAAACTGTTTTTT.